The present entry profiles one TCR beta chain with its context. Its antigen is unidentified. The PCR used 60 V beta and 13 J beta primers. The method was immunoSEQ multiplex PCR; TCRdb's version includes in-frame clones alone and lacks a portion of them. The sample carries about 82,000 clones, roughly 90% recorded once. Per the germline V gene, CDR1 is KGHSH and CDR2 is LQKENI. The ends lost 5 bases at V and 4 bases at J; junction bases unmatched: 8. The CDR3 loop spans 15 amino acids. The data are from a study of glioma-infiltrating T cells after dendritic cell vaccination. Study details: Glioblastoma patients came from Phase I and II dendritic cell vaccination trials. Findings and caveats of the study: Estimated pretreatment TIL content predicted outcome after dendritic cell vaccination.

The chain employs TRBV18 and TRBJ1-5; 7 bases align to TRBD1. Sequenced here: blood, sampled before dendritic cell vaccination. This sequence originates from a human donor with glioblastoma. CDR3 amino acids: CASSADRVGNQPQHF. The CDR3 region has the DNA TGTGCCAGCTCAGCAGACAGGGTTGGGAATCAGCCCCAGCATTTT.